The next 18 T cell receptor beta chains were all read from a single sample in a study of cytomegalovirus exposure and HLA in healthy donors. Repertoires were generated with immunoSEQ multiplex PCR, while TCRdb's copy carries only in-frame clones and drops some. This table has roughly 67,000 clones, roughly nine tenths appearing once. Sequencing was performed on PBMCs. The source is a man aged 18 to 30 in good health and CMV-seronegative.

The V gene is TRBV15, the J gene TRBJ1-4; 8 nucleotides agree with TRBD1. Germline V lookup: CDR1 LNHNV, CDR2 YYDKDF (reference sequence). The CDR3 runs 17 residues. The trim removed 5 bases at V and 3 bases at J, leaving 11 bases unmatched. CDR3 protein: CATSRNPPTGANEKLFF. The CDR3 DNA sequence: TGTGCCACCAGCCGAAACCCACCGACAGGGGCTAATGAAAAACTGTTTTTT.

The chain is built from TRBV28 and TRBJ1-2, with 7 bases identical to TRBD1. The germline V gene encodes CDR1 MDHEN and CDR2 SYDVKM. Losses at the gene ends were 3 bases for V and 6 bases for J; bases not matched to a gene: 4. This CDR3 contains 13 residues. In DNA form, the CDR3 reads TGTGCCAGCAGTTTTGGAGGGGGCAATGGCTACACCTTC. Translating gives CASSFGGGNGYTF.

The V gene is TRBV6-5, the J gene TRBJ1-2; TRBD1 aligns across 7 bases. This CDR3 is built from 16 residues. After removal of 2 bases from V and 3 bases from J, the junction contained 9 bases not matched to a gene. In germline, CDR1 is MNHEY, CDR2 SVGAGI. The CDR3 DNA reads TGTGCCAGCAGTTACGACCCGAGGGACAGAGACTATGGCTACACCTTC. Protein product: CASSYDPRDRDYGYTF.

V is TRBV28 and J is TRBJ2-7; TRBD2 matches 10 bases. There are 16 residues in the CDR3. V was pared by 3 bases and J by 2 bases, with 7 bases of the junction left unmatched. CDR1 and CDR2 from the germline V gene are MDHEN and SYDVKM. The CDR3 nucleotides read TGTGCCAGCAGTTTTATTCGGACTAGCGGAGCCTACGAGCAGTACTTC. It specifies CASSFIRTSGAYEQYF. The full variable domain, rest sourced from reference TRBV28 and TRBJ2-7, is DVKVTQSSRYLVKRTGEKVFLECVQDMDHENMFWYRQDPGLGLRLIYFSYDVKMKEKGDIPEGYSVSREKKERFSLILESASTNQTSMYLCASSFIRTSGAYEQYFGPGTRLTVT.

This clone appeared once. This chain uses TRBV7-9 with TRBJ2-1, with 8 bases that match TRBD2. V lost 6 bases and J lost 1; bases outside the gene matches: 8. The CDR3 spans 16 residues. CDR1 is SEHNR and CDR2 is FQNEAQ in the germline V gene (reference sequence). The CDR3 nucleotides read TGTGCCAGCAGTCCGCCGACTAGCGCTTCCTACAATGAGCAGTTCTTC. Its translation is CASSPPTSASYNEQFF.

V is TRBV28 and J is TRBJ1-5; D is ambiguous. The CDR3 consists of 13 residues. In germline, CDR1 is MDHEN, CDR2 SYDVKM. V lost 8 bases, J lost 3 bases, and 11 bases lay in between. CDR3 DNA sequence: TGTGCCAGCTTAAGCCAAACCAATCAGCCCCAGCATTTT. This sequence encodes CASLSQTNQPQHF. The full variable domain, its missing parts supplied by reference TRBV28 and TRBJ1-5, is DVKVTQSSRYLVKRTGEKVFLECVQDMDHENMFWYRQDPGLGLRLIYFSYDVKMKEKGDIPEGYSVSREKKERFSLILESASTNQTSMYLCASLSQTNQPQHFGDGTRLSIL.

This chain connects TRBV6-6 to TRBJ2-4, with a possible D match to TRBD1 (6 bases). The germline V and J ends were trimmed by 5 bases and 10 bases, with 9 bases remaining between them. This CDR3 has 11 residues. Germline lookup yields CDR1 MNHNY and CDR2 SVGAGI (reference sequence). DNA of the CDR3: TGTGCCAGCAGTCCAGGGGTTATTCAGTACTTC. It yields the protein CASSPGVIQYF.

In its sample, this clone was seen once. This chain links TRBV30 with TRBJ2-7; TRBD2 agrees at 10 bases. This CDR3 has 21 residues. The germline gives CDR1 GTSNPN, CDR2 SVGIG (reference sequence). Trimming cost V 3 bases and J 2 bases; bases outside gene matches: 25. In nucleotides, the CDR3 is TGTGCCTGGAGAGGGACCCCGCGGACTAGCGGACACGGGGGGAAGCCCTACGAGCAGTACTTC. Translation gives CAWRGTPRTSGHGGKPYEQYF.

V gene TRBV7-9 combines with J gene TRBJ1-5; 7 nucleotides agree with TRBD1. The germline V gene has CDR1 SEHNR and CDR2 FQNEAQ (reference sequence). The CDR3 is made up of 15 amino acids. J gave up 7 bases and V 5 bases, and 11 bases lay outside the gene matches. CDR3 in DNA: TGTGCCAGCAGCCCCCCGGACAGGCTGGGCCAGCCCCAGCATTTT. It codes for CASSPPDRLGQPQHF.

The CDR3 is CASKPNSSGANVLTF. CDR3 DNA sequence: TGTGCCAGCAAGCCGAATTCCTCTGGGGCCAACGTCCTGACTTTC. This chain joins TRBV2 and TRBJ2-6, with D uncertain. This CDR3 is 15 amino acids long. V lost 7 bases and J lost 0, with 10 bases in between. CDR1 is SNHLY and CDR2 is FYNNEI in the germline V gene.

This sequence joins TRBV6-1 and TRBJ2-5; a weak D match, TRBD1 (8 bases). V shed 7 bases and J shed 2 bases, with 14 bases lying between them. CDR3 length: 14 amino acids. Germline V gene sequence: CDR1 MNHNS, CDR2 SASEGT. The CDR3 here is CASIQRDRQETQYF. The CDR3 DNA is TGTGCCAGCATACAGCGGGACAGGCAAGAGACCCAGTACTTC.

The chain is built from TRBV29-1 and TRBJ2-1, with D tentatively TRBD1 (5 bases). The CDR3 consists of 15 residues. Germline CDR1 reads SQVTM; CDR2 reads ANQGSEA. The V gene lost 4 bases and the J gene lost 0 bases, with 13 bases spanning the gap. Written as DNA, the CDR3 is TGCAGCGTTGGAAGACAGATTGCCTCCTACAATGAGCAGTTCTTC. Its protein is CSVGRQIASYNEQFF.

Only one count was recorded for this clone. The V and J genes are TRBV5-1 and TRBJ2-1; TRBD2 agrees at 10 bases. There are 16 residues in the CDR3. The trim removed 4 bases at V and 1 base at J, leaving 5 bases unmatched. Germline V gene lookup returns CDR1 SGHRS and CDR2 YFSETQ. The CDR3 is CASSQLAGVSYNEQFF. Written as DNA, the CDR3 is TGCGCCAGCAGCCAGCTAGCGGGAGTATCCTACAATGAGCAGTTCTTC.

The V gene is TRBV28, the J gene TRBJ1-2; 7 nucleotides line up with TRBD1. The CDR3 is 12 residues long. Germline lookup yields CDR1 MDHEN and CDR2 SYDVKM. V lost 7 bases to trimming and J lost 7 bases; unmatched junction nucleotides: 6. CDR3 DNA sequence: TGTGCCAGCACCGGGACAGCCGGTGGCTACACCTTC. As protein: CASTGTAGGYTF.

J is TRBJ1-2 and V is TRBV9; the D is unclear. Trimming cost V 0 bases and J 8 bases, with 11 bases left between them. CDR1 is SGDLS, CDR2 YYNGEE, per germline. The CDR3 runs to 13 residues. The CDR3 spells CASSVDRIGGYTF. The CDR3 DNA is TGTGCCAGCAGCGTAGACCGCATCGGGGGCTACACCTTC.

This clone was seen a single time. This sequence joins TRBV15 and TRBJ2-7; D not resolved. Trimming took 3 bases from V and 0 from J, leaving 6 bases between them. CDR3 size: 13 residues. Looked up from germline, CDR1 is LNHNV and CDR2 is YYDKDF (reference sequence). CDR3 region: CATSSRSSYEQYF. As DNA, the CDR3 is TGTGCCACCAGCAGTCGGAGCTCCTACGAGCAGTACTTC.

The chain employs TRBV7-2 and TRBJ2-7; D perhaps matches TRBD2 (6 bases). V was clipped by 1 base and J by 3 bases, with 7 bases between them. Germline CDR1 is SGHTA and CDR2 is FQGNSA. This CDR3 has 13 amino acids. The DNA of the CDR3 is TGTGCCAGCAGCTTAGGTAGCGGCTACGAGCAGTACTTC. Translating it yields CASSLGSGYEQYF.

This clone was counted a single time. The chain recombines TRBV9 with TRBJ2-2, with 12 bases aligning to TRBD2. The CDR3 runs 16 residues. With V trimmed by 4 bases and J by 4 bases, 5 bases remained unmatched. Germline CDR1 is SGDLS and CDR2 is YYNGEE. CDR3 protein: CASSYSTSGSTGELFF. Here the CDR3 DNA reads TGTGCCAGCAGCTATTCGACTAGCGGGAGCACCGGGGAGCTGTTTTTT.